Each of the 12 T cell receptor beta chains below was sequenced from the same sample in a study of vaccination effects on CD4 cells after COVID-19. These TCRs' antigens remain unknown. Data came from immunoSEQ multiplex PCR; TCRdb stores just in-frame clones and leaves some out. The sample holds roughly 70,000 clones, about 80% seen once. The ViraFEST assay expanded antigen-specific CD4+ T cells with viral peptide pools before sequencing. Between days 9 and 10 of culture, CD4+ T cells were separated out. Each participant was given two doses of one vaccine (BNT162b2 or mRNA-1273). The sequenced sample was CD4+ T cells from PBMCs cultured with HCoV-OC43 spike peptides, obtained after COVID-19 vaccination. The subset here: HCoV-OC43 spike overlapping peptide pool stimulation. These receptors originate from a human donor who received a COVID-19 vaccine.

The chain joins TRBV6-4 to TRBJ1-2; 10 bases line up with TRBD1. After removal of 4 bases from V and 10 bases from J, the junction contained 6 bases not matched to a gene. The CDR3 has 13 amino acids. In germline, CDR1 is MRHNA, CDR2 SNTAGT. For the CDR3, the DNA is TGTGCCAGCAGTGTTCCCGGGACAGGGGTCTACACCTTC. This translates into CASSVPGTGVYTF.

The CDR3 spells CASSPSSLGATEAFF. CDR3 DNA: TGTGCCAGCTCACCAAGTTCTTTGGGGGCCACTGAAGCTTTCTTT. The rearrangement uses TRBV18 and TRBJ1-1; TRBD1 is a possible D gene (6 bases). Germline V gene lookup returns CDR1 KGHSH and CDR2 LQKENI. V shed 2 bases and J shed 4 bases, with 14 bases lying between them. The CDR3 runs to 15 residues.

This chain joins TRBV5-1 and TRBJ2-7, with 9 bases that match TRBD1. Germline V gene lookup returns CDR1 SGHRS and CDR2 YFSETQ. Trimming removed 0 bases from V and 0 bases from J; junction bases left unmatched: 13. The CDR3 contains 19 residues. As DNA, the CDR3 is TGCGCCAGCAGCTTGGCTACGGACAGGGGCCCCGGGCTCTCCTACGAGCAGTACGTC. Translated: CASSLATDRGPGLSYEQYV.

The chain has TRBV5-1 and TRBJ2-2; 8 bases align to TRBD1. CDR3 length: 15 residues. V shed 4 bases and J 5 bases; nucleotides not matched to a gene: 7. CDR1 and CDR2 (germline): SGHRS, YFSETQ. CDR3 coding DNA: TGCGCCAGCAGCCCCAGACAGGGGTCGACCGGGGAGCTGTTTTTT. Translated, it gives CASSPRQGSTGELFF.

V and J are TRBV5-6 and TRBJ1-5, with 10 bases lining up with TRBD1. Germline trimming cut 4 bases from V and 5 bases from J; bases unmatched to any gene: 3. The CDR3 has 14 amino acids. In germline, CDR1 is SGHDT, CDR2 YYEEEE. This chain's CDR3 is CASSIGTGDQPQHF. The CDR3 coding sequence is TGTGCCAGCAGCATCGGGACAGGGGATCAGCCCCAGCATTTT.

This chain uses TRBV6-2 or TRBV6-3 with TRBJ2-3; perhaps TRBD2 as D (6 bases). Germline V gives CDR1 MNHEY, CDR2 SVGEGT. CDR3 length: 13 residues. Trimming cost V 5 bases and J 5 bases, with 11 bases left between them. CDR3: CASSRRLVDTQYF. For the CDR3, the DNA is TGTGCCAGCAGTAGACGACTAGTAGATACGCAGTATTTT.

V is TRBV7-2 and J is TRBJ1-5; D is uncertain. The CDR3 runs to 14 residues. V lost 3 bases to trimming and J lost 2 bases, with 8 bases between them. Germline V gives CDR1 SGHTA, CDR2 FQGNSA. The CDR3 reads CASSFRQGNQPQHF. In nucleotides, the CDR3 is TGTGCCAGCAGCTTTCGGCAGGGCAATCAGCCCCAGCATTTT.

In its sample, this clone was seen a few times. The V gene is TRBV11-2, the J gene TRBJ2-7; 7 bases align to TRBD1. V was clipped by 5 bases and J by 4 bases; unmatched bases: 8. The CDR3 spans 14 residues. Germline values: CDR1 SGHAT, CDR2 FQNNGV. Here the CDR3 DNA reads TGTGCCAGCAGCCTAACGACAGGGAGATACGAGCAGTACGTC. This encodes CASSLTTGRYEQYV.

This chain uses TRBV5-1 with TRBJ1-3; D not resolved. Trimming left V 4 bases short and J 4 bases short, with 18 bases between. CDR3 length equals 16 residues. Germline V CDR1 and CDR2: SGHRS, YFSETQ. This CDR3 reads CASSETRPGAGNTIYF. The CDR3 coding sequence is TGCGCCAGCAGCGAAACCCGGCCAGGCGCCGGAAACACCATATATTTT.

The CDR3 here is CAWGRVTEAFF. In DNA, the CDR3 is TGTGCCTGGGGTCGGGTCACTGAAGCTTTCTTT. The chain joins TRBV7-9 to TRBJ1-1, with D hard to call. The germline V gene encodes CDR1 SEHNR and CDR2 FQNEAQ (reference sequence). The CDR3 has 11 amino acids. Trimming stripped 11 bases from V and 4 bases from J, with 11 bases between.

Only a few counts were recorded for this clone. The chain's CDR3 is CASSQTGSYGYTF. The CDR3, as DNA: TGCGCCAGCAGCCAAACAGGGAGCTATGGCTACACCTTC. V usage is TRBV4-1 and J usage is TRBJ1-2; weak D call: TRBD1 (6 bases). The ends were cut back, 2 bases at V and 4 bases at J, with 8 bases in the middle. CDR1 and CDR2 from the germline V gene are MGHRA and YSYEKL. CDR3 length: 13 amino acids.

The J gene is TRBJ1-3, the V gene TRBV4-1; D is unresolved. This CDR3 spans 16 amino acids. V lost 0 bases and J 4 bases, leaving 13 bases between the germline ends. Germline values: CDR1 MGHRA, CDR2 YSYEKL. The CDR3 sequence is CASSQDSRRKGNTIYF. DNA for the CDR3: TGCGCCAGCAGCCAAGATTCCCGGAGGAAAGGAAACACCATATATTTT.